The 28 T cell receptor beta chains in this list originate from one sample, sequenced in a study of CD8 T cells in Susac syndrome. An amount of RNA that ranged from roughly 0.5 to 1 ug was reverse transcribed with random hexamers. MiXCR, applied by TCRdb to the immunoSEQ multiplex PCR reads, yields one record per CDR3 protein. There are hundreds of thousands of distinct CDR3 sequences in the sample; around 85% occur only once, and about 0.1% lies in the top ten. Material for sequencing was CD8+ T cells from PBMCs. These receptors all stem from a human donor with multiple sclerosis.

CDR3 region: CASSLPGALEQFF. The CDR3 bases are TGTGCCAGCAGTTTACCCGGGGCCCTCGAGCAGTTCTTC. The J gene is TRBJ2-1, the V gene TRBV12-3 or TRBV12-4; possibly TRBD1 or TRBD2 for D (5 bases each). This CDR3 spans 13 amino acids. The V end lost 2 bases, the J end lost 10 bases, and 12 bases lay between the germline ends.

This chain joins TRBV4-1 and TRBJ2-5; maybe TRBD2 (5 bases). Germline CDR1 reads MGHRA; CDR2 reads YSYEKL. The V and J ends lost 5 bases and 1 base respectively, with 8 bases between them. The CDR3 runs to 13 residues. CDR3 loop: CASSTGIQETQYF. CDR3 nucleotide sequence: TGCGCCAGCAGCACCGGGATCCAAGAGACCCAGTACTTC.

The count of this clonotype is one. This chain links TRBV6-1 with TRBJ2-7; 11 bases fit TRBD1. Germline V gene lookup returns CDR1 MNHNS and CDR2 SASEGT. The CDR3 is 16 amino acids. Losses at the gene ends were 0 bases for V and 3 bases for J; bases not matched to a gene: 4. The CDR3 is CASSEAEGTGGYEQYF. The CDR3 coding sequence is TGTGCCAGCAGTGAAGCCGAAGGGACAGGGGGCTACGAGCAGTACTTC.

This chain uses TRBV14 with TRBJ2-7; maybe TRBD2 (6 bases). The CDR3 consists of 15 residues. Trimming left V 2 bases short and J 3 bases short, with 14 bases between. Per the germline V gene, CDR1 is SGHDN and CDR2 is FVKESK. The CDR3, as DNA: TGTGCCAGCAGCCAAACCCTCGGGACTCTCTACGAGCAGTACTTC. Amino acid sequence: CASSQTLGTLYEQYF.

The chain carries TRBV21-1 and TRBJ1-6; the table's D gene call, TRBD1, was not cross checked with the DNA. TRBV21-1 has pseudogene status. The CDR3 contains 15 residues. CDR3 sequence reads: CASSKEGRGDSPLHF. CDR3 sequence (DNA): TGTGCCAGCAGCAAAGAGGGCAGGGGTGATTCACCCCTCCACTTT.

V and J are TRBV5-1 and TRBJ2-1, with D unclear. Per germline, CDR1 SGHRS and CDR2 YFSETQ. Trimming left V 2 bases short and J 4 bases short, with 7 bases between. There are 13 residues in the CDR3. The CDR3 coding sequence is TGCGCCAGCAGCTTTGTAGGGTACAATGAGCAGTTCTTC. Its protein product is CASSFVGYNEQFF.

The chain uses TRBV4-1 and TRBJ2-7, with 8 bases lining up with TRBD1. This CDR3 is built from 16 residues. Trimming took 1 base from V and 3 from J; bases not matched to a gene: 8. CDR1 is MGHRA, CDR2 YSYEKL, per germline. This CDR3 reads CASSQAHQDRDYEQYF. The CDR3 DNA is TGCGCCAGCAGCCAAGCCCACCAGGACAGGGACTACGAGCAGTACTTC.

J is TRBJ2-3 and V is TRBV4-1, with 12 positions matching TRBD2. The CDR3 loop spans 17 amino acids. Trimming cost V 0 bases and J 2 bases; bases outside gene matches: 3. CDR1 and CDR2 from the germline V gene are MGHRA and YSYEKL. CDR3 loop: CASSQDWTSGDTDTQYF. For the CDR3, the DNA is TGCGCCAGCAGCCAAGATTGGACTAGCGGGGACACAGATACGCAGTATTTT.

CDR3 amino acids: CASSLRWVITDTQYF. CDR3 in DNA: TGTGCCAGCAGCTTGCGATGGGTGATCACAGATACGCAGTATTTT. V is TRBV28 and J is TRBJ2-3; D ambiguous. Trimming pared 6 bases from V and 2 bases from J, leaving 15 bases between. CDR1 and CDR2 from the germline V gene are MDHEN and SYDVKM. This CDR3 contains 15 residues.

A remark on this clonotype: Its ends do not fully match the called genes, so a read error is possible. V is TRBV30 and J is TRBJ2-3; D not resolved. The V gene's germline CDR1 is GTSNPN and CDR2 SVGIG (reference sequence). The CDR3 consists of 14 residues. DNA of the CDR3: TGTGCCTGGAGCATAACTACTGGCACGGATACGCAGTATTTT. It is translated as CAWSITTGTDTQYF.

J is TRBJ2-3 and V is TRBV12-3 or TRBV12-4, with D unclear. Trimming removed 6 bases at V and 1 base at J, with 14 bases between. The CDR3 covers 15 residues. The CDR3 spells CASSPAPSGTDTQYF. CDR3 bases: TGTGCCAGCAGCCCAGCTCCATCTGGCACAGATACGCAGTATTTT.

This rearrangement joins TRBV6-1 to TRBJ2-6; no clear D gene. CDR3 length: 16 residues. Trimming stripped 1 base from V and 0 bases from J, with 7 bases between. Germline CDR1 reads MNHNS; CDR2 reads SASEGT. The CDR3 loop is CASSEETGSGANVLTF. DNA of the CDR3: TGTGCCAGCAGTGAAGAGACGGGCTCTGGGGCCAACGTCCTGACTTTC.

This clonotype was found once. V usage is TRBV3-1 and J usage is TRBJ1-2; 10 nucleotides agree with TRBD1. Trimming took 4 bases from V and 7 from J; bases not matched to a gene: 9. The CDR3 extends over 15 amino acids. Germline V gene data show CDR1 as LGHDT and CDR2 as YNNKEL (reference sequence). CDR3 residues: CASSPEAGQGFGYTF. The CDR3 bases are TGTGCCAGCAGCCCTGAAGCGGGACAGGGGTTTGGCTACACCTTC.

In its sample, this clonotype was seen a few times. This chain joins TRBV4-1 and TRBJ1-2; D remains ambiguous. CDR1 MGHRA and CDR2 YSYEKL come from the germline V gene. Trimming took off 1 base at V and 0 bases at J, with 3 bases between the two ends. The CDR3 consists of 13 residues. CDR3 sequence: CASSQVSNYGYTF. For the CDR3, the DNA is TGCGCCAGCAGCCAAGTTTCTAACTATGGCTACACCTTC.

The chain uses TRBV5-5 and TRBJ2-7; TRBD1 is a possible D gene (5 bases). Per germline, CDR1 SGHKS and CDR2 YYEKEE (reference sequence). This CDR3 contains 14 residues. With 3 bases removed from V and 3 bases from J, the gap between germline ends came to 13 bases. The CDR3 region is CASSSRQSNYEQYF. Here the CDR3 DNA reads TGTGCCAGCAGCTCGAGACAGTCGAACTACGAGCAGTACTTC.

V usage is TRBV27 and J usage is TRBJ2-1; TRBD2 matches at 10 bases. The CDR3 sequence is 16 residues long. In germline, CDR1 is MNHEY, CDR2 SMNVEV (reference sequence). The ends lost 4 bases at V and 4 bases at J; junction bases unmatched: 7. CDR3 loop: CASSYLTSGIYNEQFF. The DNA of the CDR3 is TGTGCCAGCAGTTATCTAACTAGCGGGATATACAATGAGCAGTTCTTC.

This clonotype appeared a single time. The J gene is TRBJ2-1, the V gene TRBV5-5; no clear D. V was clipped by 0 bases and J by 6 bases, with 10 bases between them. CDR3 length equals 14 residues. Germline CDR1 is SGHKS and CDR2 is YYEKEE (reference sequence). The CDR3 DNA reads as TGTGCCAGCAGCTTGGAAGCTGGGGTCAATGAGCAGTTCTTC. Translation gives CASSLEAGVNEQFF.

The chain recombines TRBV12-3 or TRBV12-4 with TRBJ2-5; D gene uncertain. The CDR3 runs to 14 residues. V was cut by 4 bases and J by 1 base, with 10 bases left in between. The CDR3 DNA is TGTGCCAGCAGTTCATCTGGCGGCCAAGAGACCCAGTACTTC. Translation: CASSSSGGQETQYF.

The count of this clonotype is one. The genes are TRBV7-6 and TRBJ2-2; D is unresolved. CDR3 size: 16 residues. The V gene's germline CDR1 is SGHVS and CDR2 FNYEAQ. V was cut by 0 bases and J by 6 bases, with 14 bases left in between. The CDR3 here is CASSLAGSVDAGELFF. CDR3 coding DNA: TGTGCCAGCAGCTTAGCGGGCTCGGTTGACGCCGGGGAGCTGTTTTTT.

This chain connects TRBV30 to TRBJ2-7; weak D call: TRBD2 (6 bases). The CDR3 sequence is 15 residues long. Trimming removed 2 bases from V and 2 bases from J, with 16 bases in between. Per the germline V gene, CDR1 is GTSNPN and CDR2 is SVGIG (reference sequence). As DNA, the CDR3 is TGTGCCTGGAGTTCCCTCCGGGACTCGACCTACGAGCAGTACTTC. Translation gives CAWSSLRDSTYEQYF.

The chain carries TRBV5-4 and TRBJ1-1, with 8 bases lining up with TRBD1. V lost 7 bases and J lost 7; bases outside the gene matches: 9. Germline CDR1 is SGHNT and CDR2 is YYREEE (reference sequence). This CDR3 spans 13 amino acids. In DNA, the CDR3 is TGTGCCAGCGGCGACAGGGGAACTTTTGAAGCTTTCTTT. Its protein is CASGDRGTFEAFF.

This chain joins TRBV5-4 and TRBJ2-7; 11 nucleotides match TRBD2. V was pared by 4 bases and J by 2 bases, with 5 bases of the junction left unmatched. The CDR3 extends over 15 amino acids. CDR1 and CDR2 (germline): SGHNT, YYREEE (reference sequence). CDR3 region: CASSPTSGVTYEQYF. The CDR3 bases are TGTGCCAGCAGCCCGACTAGCGGGGTTACCTACGAGCAGTACTTC.

The V gene is TRBV5-1, the J gene TRBJ1-1; TRBD1 aligns across 10 bases. Germline V gene data show CDR1 as SGHRS and CDR2 as YFSETQ. The ends lost 3 bases at V and 4 bases at J; junction bases unmatched: 3. There are 14 residues in the CDR3. Written as DNA, the CDR3 is TGCGCCAGCAGCTCCTGGACAGGGGGCACTGAAGCTTTCTTT. Protein: CASSSWTGGTEAFF.

The CDR3 DNA is TGCAGTGCTAGAGATCCGGGTTCCAGGACCCAGTACTTC. As protein: CSARDPGSRTQYF. The chain carries TRBV20-1 and TRBJ2-5, with D unclear. The CDR3 spans 13 residues. Trimming stripped 0 bases from V and 7 bases from J, with 12 bases between. Germline loops: CDR1 DFQATT, CDR2 SNEGSKA (reference sequence).

This sequence joins TRBV27 and TRBJ2-1, with 9 bases aligning to TRBD2. This CDR3 is built from 18 residues. The germline gives CDR1 MNHEY, CDR2 SMNVEV (reference sequence). V shed 5 bases and J 0 bases; nucleotides not matched to a gene: 11. The CDR3 protein is CASSPRVAGVSSYNEQFF. The CDR3 DNA is TGTGCCAGCAGTCCCAGGGTAGCGGGAGTCAGCTCCTACAATGAGCAGTTCTTC.

J is TRBJ2-3 and V is TRBV3-1; D gene unclear. The CDR3 sequence is 15 residues long. V lost 0 bases and J 6 bases, leaving 13 bases between the germline ends. In germline, CDR1 is LGHDT, CDR2 YNNKEL (reference sequence). This CDR3 is CASSQEVAVADTQYF. The CDR3 DNA sequence: TGTGCCAGCAGCCAAGAGGTGGCGGTGGCGGATACGCAGTATTTT.

V usage is TRBV29-1 and J usage is TRBJ2-4, with D possibly TRBD1 on 6 matching bases. V was cut by 6 bases and J by 5 bases, with 8 bases left in between. The V gene's germline CDR1 is SQVTM and CDR2 ANQGSEA. The CDR3 loop spans 11 amino acids. DNA of the CDR3: TGCAGCGTAGAGGGGGAAAACATTCAGTACTTC. This encodes CSVEGENIQYF.

This clonotype was seen a handful of times. This chain uses TRBV28 with TRBJ2-1; D not resolved. Looked up from germline, CDR1 is MDHEN and CDR2 is SYDVKM. CDR3 length equals 12 residues. Trimming left V 5 bases short and J 4 bases short, with 6 bases between. As DNA, the CDR3 is TGTGCCAGCAGTCGGGCTTACAATGAGCAGTTCTTC. Encoded protein: CASSRAYNEQFF.